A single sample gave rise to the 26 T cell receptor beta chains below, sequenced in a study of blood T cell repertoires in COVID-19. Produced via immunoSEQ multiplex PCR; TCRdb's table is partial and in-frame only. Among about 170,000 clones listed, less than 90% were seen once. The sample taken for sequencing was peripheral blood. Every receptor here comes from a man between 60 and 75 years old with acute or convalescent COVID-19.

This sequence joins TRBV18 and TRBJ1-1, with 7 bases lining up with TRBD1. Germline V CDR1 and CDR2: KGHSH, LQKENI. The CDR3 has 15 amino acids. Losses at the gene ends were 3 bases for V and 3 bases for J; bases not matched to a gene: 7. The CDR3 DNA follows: TGTGCCAGCTCACCGGGAACAGGGGTAGACACTGAAGCTTTCTTT. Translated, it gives CASSPGTGVDTEAFF. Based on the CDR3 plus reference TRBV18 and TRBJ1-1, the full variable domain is NAGVMQNPRHLVRRRGQEARLRCSPMKGHSHVYWYRQLPEEGLKFMVYLQKENIIDESGMPKERFSAEFPKEGPSILRIQQVVRGDSAAYFCASSPGTGVDTEAFFGQGTRLTVV.

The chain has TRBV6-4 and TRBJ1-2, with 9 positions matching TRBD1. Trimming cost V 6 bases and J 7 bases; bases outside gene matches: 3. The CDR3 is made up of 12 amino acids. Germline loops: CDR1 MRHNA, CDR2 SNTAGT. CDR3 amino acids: CASRPDRGGYTF. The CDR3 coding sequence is TGTGCCAGCAGACCGGACAGGGGTGGCTACACCTTC.

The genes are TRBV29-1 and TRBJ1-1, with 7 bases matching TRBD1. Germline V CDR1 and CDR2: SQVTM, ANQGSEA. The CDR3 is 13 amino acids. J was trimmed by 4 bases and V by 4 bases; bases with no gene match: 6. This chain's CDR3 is CSVGTRQGTEAFF. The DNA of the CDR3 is TGCAGCGTTGGGACCCGACAGGGCACTGAAGCTTTCTTT.

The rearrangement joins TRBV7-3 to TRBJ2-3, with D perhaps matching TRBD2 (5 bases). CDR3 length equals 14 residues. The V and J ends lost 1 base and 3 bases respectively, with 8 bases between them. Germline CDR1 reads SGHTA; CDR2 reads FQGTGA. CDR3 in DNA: TGTGCCAGCAGCTTAATTAGAGGGACAGATACGCAGTATTTT. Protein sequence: CASSLIRGTDTQYF. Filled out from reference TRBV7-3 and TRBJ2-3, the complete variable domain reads GAGVSQTPSNKVTEKGKYVELRCDPISGHTALYWYRQSLGQGPEFLIYFQGTGAADDSGLPNDRFFAVRPEGSVSTLKIQRTERGDSAVYLCASSLIRGTDTQYFGPGTRLTVL.

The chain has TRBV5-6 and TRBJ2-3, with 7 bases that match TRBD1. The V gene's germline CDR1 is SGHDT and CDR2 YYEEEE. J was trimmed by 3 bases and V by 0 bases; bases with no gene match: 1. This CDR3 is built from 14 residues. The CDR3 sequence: CASSLDRGTDTQYF. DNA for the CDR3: TGTGCCAGCAGCTTGGACAGGGGAACAGATACGCAGTATTTT.

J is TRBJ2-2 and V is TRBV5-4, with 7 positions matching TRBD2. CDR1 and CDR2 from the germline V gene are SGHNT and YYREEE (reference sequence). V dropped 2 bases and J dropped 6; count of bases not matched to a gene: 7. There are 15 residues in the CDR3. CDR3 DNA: TGTGCCAGCAGCTTAGGCAGCGGGGTCCCCGGGGAGCTGTTTTTT. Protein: CASSLGSGVPGELFF.

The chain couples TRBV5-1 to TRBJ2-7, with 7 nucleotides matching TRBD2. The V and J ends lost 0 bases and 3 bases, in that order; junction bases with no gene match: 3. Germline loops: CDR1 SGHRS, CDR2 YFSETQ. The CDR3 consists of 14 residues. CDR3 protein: CASSLDGEGYEQYV. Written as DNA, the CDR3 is TGCGCCAGCAGCTTGGACGGGGAGGGCTACGAGCAGTACGTC.

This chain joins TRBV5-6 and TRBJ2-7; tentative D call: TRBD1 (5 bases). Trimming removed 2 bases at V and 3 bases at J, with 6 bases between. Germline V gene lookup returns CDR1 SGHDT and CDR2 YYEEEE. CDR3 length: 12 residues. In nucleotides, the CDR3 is TGTGCCAGCAGCTTCCAGGGCTACGAGCAGTACGTC. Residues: CASSFQGYEQYV.

This CDR3 is CASSSLGGGTQYF. The CDR3 DNA reads as TGTGCCAGCAGCTCACTAGGGGGGGGGACCCAGTACTTC. The chain has TRBV11-3 and TRBJ2-5, with D tentatively TRBD2 (7 bases). Trimming stripped 4 bases from V and 7 bases from J, with 13 bases between. The CDR3 is 13 residues long. Germline V gene data show CDR1 as SGHNT and CDR2 as YENEEA.

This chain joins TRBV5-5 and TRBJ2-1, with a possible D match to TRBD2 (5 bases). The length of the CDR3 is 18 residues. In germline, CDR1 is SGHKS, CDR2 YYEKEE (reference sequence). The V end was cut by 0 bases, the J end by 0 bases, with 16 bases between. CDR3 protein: CASSLVIGVGSSYNEQFF. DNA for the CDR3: TGTGCCAGCAGCTTGGTGATTGGGGTTGGGAGCTCCTACAATGAGCAGTTCTTC. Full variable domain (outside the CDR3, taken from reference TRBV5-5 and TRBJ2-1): DAGVTQSPTHLIKTRGQQVTLRCSPISGHKSVSWYQQVLGQGPQFIFQYYEKEERGRGNFPDRFSARQFPNYSSELNVNALLLGDSALYLCASSLVIGVGSSYNEQFFGPGTRLTVL.

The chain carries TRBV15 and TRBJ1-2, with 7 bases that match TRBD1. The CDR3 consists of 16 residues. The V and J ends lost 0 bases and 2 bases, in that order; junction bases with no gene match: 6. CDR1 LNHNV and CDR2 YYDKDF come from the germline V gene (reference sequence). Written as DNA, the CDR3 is TGTGCCACCAGCAGAGATTCTATCAGGGGGAACTATGGCTACACCTTC. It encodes CATSRDSIRGNYGYTF.

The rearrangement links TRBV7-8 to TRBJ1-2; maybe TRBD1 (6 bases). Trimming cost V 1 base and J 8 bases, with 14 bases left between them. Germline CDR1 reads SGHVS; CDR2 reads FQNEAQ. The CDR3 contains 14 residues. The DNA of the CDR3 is TGTGCCAGCAGCTTAGGCCCAGGGGCGAGGGGCTACACCTTC. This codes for CASSLGPGARGYTF.

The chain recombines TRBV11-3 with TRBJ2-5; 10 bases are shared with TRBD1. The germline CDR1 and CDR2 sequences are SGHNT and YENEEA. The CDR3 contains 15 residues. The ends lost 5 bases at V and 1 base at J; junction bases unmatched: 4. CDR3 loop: CASSPRTGGQETQYF. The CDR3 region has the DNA TGTGCCAGCAGCCCTCGGACAGGGGGCCAAGAGACCCAGTACTTC.

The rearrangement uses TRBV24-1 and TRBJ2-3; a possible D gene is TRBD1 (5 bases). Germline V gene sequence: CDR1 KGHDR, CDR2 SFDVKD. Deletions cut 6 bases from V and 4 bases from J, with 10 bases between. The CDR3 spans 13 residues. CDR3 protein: CATSLGASDTQYF. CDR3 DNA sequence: TGTGCCACCAGTCTAGGGGCTTCAGATACGCAGTATTTT.

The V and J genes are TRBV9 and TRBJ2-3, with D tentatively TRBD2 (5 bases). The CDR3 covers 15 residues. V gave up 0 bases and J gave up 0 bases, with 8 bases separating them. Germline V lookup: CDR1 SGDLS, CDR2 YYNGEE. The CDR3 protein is CASSVEGGSTDTQYF. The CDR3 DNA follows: TGTGCCAGCAGCGTAGAGGGCGGGAGCACAGATACGCAGTATTTT.

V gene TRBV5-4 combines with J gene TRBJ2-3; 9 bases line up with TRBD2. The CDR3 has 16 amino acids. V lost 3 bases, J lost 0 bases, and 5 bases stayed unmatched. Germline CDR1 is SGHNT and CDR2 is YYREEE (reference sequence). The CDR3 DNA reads TGTGCCAGCAGCTCGAGACTAGCGGCTAGCACAGATACGCAGTATTTT. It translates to CASSSRLAASTDTQYF.

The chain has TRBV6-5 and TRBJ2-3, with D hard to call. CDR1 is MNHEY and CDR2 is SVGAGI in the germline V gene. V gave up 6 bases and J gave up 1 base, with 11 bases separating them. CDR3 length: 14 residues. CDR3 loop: CASRSKLGTDTQYF. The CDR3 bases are TGTGCCAGCAGGTCTAAACTTGGCACAGATACGCAGTATTTT.

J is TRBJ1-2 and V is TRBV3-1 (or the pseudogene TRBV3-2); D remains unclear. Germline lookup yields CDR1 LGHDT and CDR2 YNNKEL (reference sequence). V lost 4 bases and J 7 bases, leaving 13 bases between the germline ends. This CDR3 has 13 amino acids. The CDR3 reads CASSLGEGFGYTF. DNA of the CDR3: TGTGCCAGCAGCCTAGGAGAGGGTTTTGGCTACACCTTC.

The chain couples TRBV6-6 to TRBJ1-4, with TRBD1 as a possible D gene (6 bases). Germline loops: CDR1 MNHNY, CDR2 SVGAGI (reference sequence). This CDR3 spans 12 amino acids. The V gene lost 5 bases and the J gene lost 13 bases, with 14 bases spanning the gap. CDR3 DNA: TGTGCCAGCAGTCGATACAGGGAGGGACTGTTTTTT. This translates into CASSRYREGLFF.

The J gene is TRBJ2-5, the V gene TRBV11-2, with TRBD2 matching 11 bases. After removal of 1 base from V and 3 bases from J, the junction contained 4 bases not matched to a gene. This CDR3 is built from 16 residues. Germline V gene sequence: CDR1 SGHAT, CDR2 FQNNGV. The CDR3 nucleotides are TGTGCCAGCAGCTTAGGGAATAGCGGGGGGGAAGAGACCCAGTACTTC. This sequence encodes CASSLGNSGGEETQYF.

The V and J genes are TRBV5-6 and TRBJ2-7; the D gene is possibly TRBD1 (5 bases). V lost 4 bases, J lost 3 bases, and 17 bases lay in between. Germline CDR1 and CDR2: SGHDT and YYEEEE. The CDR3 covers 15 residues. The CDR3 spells CASSRNTRVFYEQYV. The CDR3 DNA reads TGTGCCAGCAGCCGCAACACCAGGGTGTTCTACGAGCAGTACGTC.

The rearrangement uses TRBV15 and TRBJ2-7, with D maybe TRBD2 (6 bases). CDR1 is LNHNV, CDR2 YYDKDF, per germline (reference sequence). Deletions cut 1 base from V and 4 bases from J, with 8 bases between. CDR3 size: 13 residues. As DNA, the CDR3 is TGTGCCACCAGCAGAGGCGGGGTATACGAGCAGTACGTC. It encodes CATSRGGVYEQYV.

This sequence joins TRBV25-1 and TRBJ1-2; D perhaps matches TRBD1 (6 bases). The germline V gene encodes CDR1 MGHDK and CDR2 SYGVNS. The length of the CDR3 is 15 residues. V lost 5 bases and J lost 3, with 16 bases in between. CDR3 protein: CASSLRGAGDYGYTF. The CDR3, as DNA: TGTGCCAGCAGTCTGAGGGGGGCGGGGGACTATGGCTACACCTTC.

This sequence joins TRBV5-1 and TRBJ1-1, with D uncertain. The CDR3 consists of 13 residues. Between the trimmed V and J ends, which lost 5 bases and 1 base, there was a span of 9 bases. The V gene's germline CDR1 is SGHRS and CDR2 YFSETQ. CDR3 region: CASREGPNTEAFF. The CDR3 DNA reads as TGCGCCAGCAGGGAGGGCCCGAACACTGAAGCTTTCTTT.

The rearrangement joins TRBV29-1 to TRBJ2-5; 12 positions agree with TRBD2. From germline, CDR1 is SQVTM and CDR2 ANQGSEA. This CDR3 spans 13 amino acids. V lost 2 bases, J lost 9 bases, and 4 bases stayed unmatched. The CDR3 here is CSVERASGGAQYF. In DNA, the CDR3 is TGCAGCGTTGAAAGGGCTAGCGGGGGGGCCCAGTACTTC.

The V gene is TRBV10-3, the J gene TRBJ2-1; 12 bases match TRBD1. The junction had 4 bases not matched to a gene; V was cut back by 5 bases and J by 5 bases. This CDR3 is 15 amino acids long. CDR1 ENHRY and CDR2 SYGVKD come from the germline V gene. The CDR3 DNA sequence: TGTGCCATCAGTCCGGGACAGGGGGCGGACAATGAGCAGTTCTTC. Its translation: CAISPGQGADNEQFF.